This entry features one T cell receptor (beta chain) sequence. Antigen unknown. Profiling relied on immunoSEQ multiplex PCR, and the TCRdb table lists in-frame clones only, not all of them. This sample has 57,000 or so clones, with just under 95% found just once. From the roughly 120-subject validation cohort, which was separate from the approximately 700-subject first cohort, the donors were drawn. The source of the sample is a study of cytomegalovirus exposure and HLA in healthy donors. Findings and limits, study-wide: As was reported, the classifier diagnosed cytomegalovirus status with high specificity and sensitivity. TCR sequences were mostly rare, though some public TCRs occurred in many donors. 164 TCR beta chains were listed as cytomegalovirus-associated.

The germline V gene encodes CDR1 MNHEY and CDR2 SMNVEV (reference sequence). The CDR3 contains 15 residues. V was cut by 3 bases and J by 3 bases, with 12 bases left in between. V is TRBV27 and J is TRBJ2-1, with D possibly being TRBD1 (5 bases). Sequencing used PBMCs. This receptor was taken from a man in his late teens or twenties in good health and CMV-seronegative. The CDR3 here is CASSLEERGYNEQFF. DNA for the CDR3: TGTGCCAGCAGTTTGGAAGAAAGGGGCTACAATGAGCAGTTCTTC.